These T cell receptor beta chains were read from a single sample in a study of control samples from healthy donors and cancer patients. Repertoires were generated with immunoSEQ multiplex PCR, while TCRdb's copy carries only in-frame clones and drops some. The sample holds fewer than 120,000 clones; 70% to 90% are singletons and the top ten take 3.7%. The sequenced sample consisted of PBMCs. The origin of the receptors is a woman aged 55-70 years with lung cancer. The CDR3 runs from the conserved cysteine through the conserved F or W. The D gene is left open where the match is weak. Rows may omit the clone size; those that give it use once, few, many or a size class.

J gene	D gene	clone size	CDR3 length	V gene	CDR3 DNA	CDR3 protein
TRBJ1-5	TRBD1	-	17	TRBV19	TGTGCCAGTAGTATCAGTCACCGGACAGGGGGTGTTCAGCCCCAGCATTTT	CASSISHRTGGVQPQHF
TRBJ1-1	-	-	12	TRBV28	TGTGCCAGCAGTTTCGCGCCGCAGGGAGCTTTCTTT	CASSFAPQGAFF
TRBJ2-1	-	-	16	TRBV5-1	TGCGCCAGCAGCGGACCAGGAGGTGGCACCTACAATGAGCAGTTCTTC	CASSGPGGGTYNEQFF
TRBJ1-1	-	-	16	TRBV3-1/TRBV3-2	TGTGCCAGCAGCCAAGATCGCCTTTTGGGGAACACTGAAGCTTTCTTT	CASSQDRLLGNTEAFF
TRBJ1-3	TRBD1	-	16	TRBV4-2	TGTGCCAGCAGAAGGGACAGGGGCACCTCTGGAAACACCATATATTTT	CASRRDRGTSGNTIYF
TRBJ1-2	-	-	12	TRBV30	TGTGCCTGGACGACAGGTCTTTATGGCTACACCTTC	CAWTTGLYGYTF
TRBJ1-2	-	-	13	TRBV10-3	TGTGCCATCAGTGAAGCGGGGAACTATGGCTACACCTTC	CAISEAGNYGYTF
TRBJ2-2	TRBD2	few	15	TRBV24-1	TGTGCCACCAGATCTAGCGGGGGGGCCTCCGGGGAGCTGTTTTTT	CATRSSGGASGELFF
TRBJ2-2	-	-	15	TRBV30	TGTGCCTGGAGTGTTAGGAGGGGGCTCGCCGGGGAGCTGTTTTTT	CAWSVRRGLAGELFF
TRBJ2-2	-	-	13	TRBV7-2	TGTGCCAGCAGCTTAGCTGGTTACGGGGAGCTGTTTTTT	CASSLAGYGELFF
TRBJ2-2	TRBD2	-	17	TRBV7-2	TGTGCCAGCAGCCCTAGCGGGGGGGCACCTGACACCGGGGAGCTGTTTTTT	CASSPSGGAPDTGELFF
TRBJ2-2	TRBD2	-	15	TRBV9	TGTGCCAGCAGCATTAGCGGGAGAGCCACCGGGGAGCTGTTTTTT	CASSISGRATGELFF
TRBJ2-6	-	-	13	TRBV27	TGTGCCAGCAGTTCCTCTGGGGCCAACGTCCTGACTTTC	CASSSSGANVLTF
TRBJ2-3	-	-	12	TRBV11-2	TGTGCCAGCAGCTCCTTATTAGATACGCAGTATTTT	CASSSLLDTQYF
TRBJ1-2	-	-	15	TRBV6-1	TGTGCCAGCAGTGAATTTTCCGCGGACTACGATGGCTACACCTTC	CASSEFSADYDGYTF
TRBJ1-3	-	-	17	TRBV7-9	TGTGCCAGCAGCTACACCTCACAGAAAATCTCTGGAAACACCATATATTTT	CASSYTSQKISGNTIYF
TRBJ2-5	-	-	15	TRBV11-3	TGTGCCAGCAGCTTACCCCCCATGGGTACAGAGACCCAGTACTTC	CASSLPPMGTETQYF
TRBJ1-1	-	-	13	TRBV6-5	TGTGCCAGTAAGACAGCGCGGGACACTGAAGCTTTCTTT	CASKTARDTEAFF
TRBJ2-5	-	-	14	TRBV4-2	TGTGCCAGCAGCCAAGAAGTCCACCAAGAGACCCAGTACTTC	CASSQEVHQETQYF
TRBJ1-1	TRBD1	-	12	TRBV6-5	TGTGCCAGCAGTTACGGGGACAGCGAAGCTTTCTTT	CASSYGDSEAFF
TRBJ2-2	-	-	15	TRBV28	TGTGCCAGCATTCAGGGGAGGATAGGCACCGGGGAGCTGTTTTTT	CASIQGRIGTGELFF
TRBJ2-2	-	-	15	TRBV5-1	TGCGCCAGCAGCGTAGGACAGCCGAACACCGGGGAGCTGTTTTTT	CASSVGQPNTGELFF
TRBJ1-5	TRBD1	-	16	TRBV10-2	TGCGCCAGCAGTGAGTCGACAGGGGTCCCCAATCAGCCCCAGCATTTT	CASSESTGVPNQPQHF